These 14 T cell receptor beta chains were sequenced from one sample in a study of OX40 agonist ivuxolimab in advanced cancers. The table came from immunoSEQ multiplex PCR; TCRdb's copy has only in-frame clones and leaves some out. The data contain roughly 35,000 clones, about 88% of them singletons. The specimen was CD4+ or CD8+ T cells sorted from blood, collected in a trial of the OX40 agonist ivuxolimab. The receptors stem from an adult with an advanced solid tumor such as melanoma, head and neck, liver or kidney cancer.

This clone was seen a single time. The rearrangement links TRBV19 to TRBJ2-2; the match to TRBD1 covers 9 bases. Trimming at V came to 7 bases and at J to 1 base, leaving 4 bases not matched to a gene. The CDR3 is 15 residues long. CDR1 and CDR2 from the germline V gene are LNHDA and SQIVND (reference sequence). The CDR3 sequence is CASKEGQGNTGELFF. The CDR3 nucleotides read TGTGCCAGTAAAGAGGGACAGGGGAACACCGGGGAGCTGTTTTTT.

The chain combines TRBV6-6 with TRBJ2-3; D gene ambiguous. The CDR3 contains 13 residues. Germline CDR1 and CDR2: MNHNY and SVGAGI (reference sequence). V was clipped by 7 bases and J by 0 bases, with 8 bases between them. In DNA form, the CDR3 reads TGTGCCAGCACCAGGTTTAGCACAGATACGCAGTATTTT. Translated, it gives CASTRFSTDTQYF.

CDR3 protein: CSVAGTGNQPQHF. CDR3 in DNA: TGCAGCGTCGCAGGGACAGGGAATCAGCCCCAGCATTTT. This chain connects TRBV29-1 to TRBJ1-5; 9 nucleotides match TRBD1. V dropped 6 bases and J dropped 4; count of bases not matched to a gene: 4. CDR1 is SQVTM, CDR2 ANQGSEA, per germline. The CDR3 spans 13 residues.

The rearrangement joins TRBV27 to TRBJ2-2, with 12 bases matching TRBD2. The J segment lost 4 bases and the V segment lost 6 bases, leaving 0 bases of the junction unmatched. The germline gives CDR1 MNHEY, CDR2 SMNVEV (reference sequence). There are 14 residues in the CDR3. CDR3 region: CASRLAGGTGELFF. The CDR3 DNA sequence: TGTGCCAGCAGACTAGCGGGGGGCACCGGGGAGCTGTTTTTT.

The CDR3 spells CATSSEDGTHNEQFF. The CDR3 bases are TGTGCCACCAGCTCAGAAGATGGGACACACAATGAGCAGTTCTTC. The chain couples TRBV15 to TRBJ2-1; D may be TRBD1 (6 bases). From germline, CDR1 is LNHNV and CDR2 YYDKDF (reference sequence). The CDR3 sequence is 15 residues long. The V and J ends lost 5 bases and 5 bases respectively, with 16 bases between them.

On this clone itself: Other DNA sequences from this sample encode an identical CDR3 as well. This chain connects TRBV2 to TRBJ2-5; D unresolved. V lost 7 bases, J lost 1 base, and 13 bases lay in between. The CDR3 is 14 residues long. Germline V gene sequence: CDR1 SNHLY, CDR2 FYNNEI. CDR3 in DNA: TGTGCCAGCAAGGATCGAACGGTCCAAGAGACCCAGTACTTC. Protein sequence: CASKDRTVQETQYF.

This sequence joins TRBV29-1 and TRBJ1-1; possibly TRBD1 for D (5 bases). The CDR3 sequence is 14 residues long. V shed 6 bases and J shed 2 bases, with 16 bases lying between them. CDR1 is SQVTM and CDR2 is ANQGSEA in the germline V gene. The CDR3 DNA reads as TGCAGCGTCGCCCCCGGACACCTAAACACTGAAGCTTTCTTT. Its translation is CSVAPGHLNTEAFF. The entire variable domain, with the rest obtained from reference TRBV29-1 and TRBJ1-1, is as follows: SAVISQKPSRDICQRGTSLTIQCQVDSQVTMMFWYRQQPGQSLTLIATANQGSEATYESGFVIDKFPISRPNLTFSTLTVSNMSPEDSSIYLCSVAPGHLNTEAFFGQGTRLTVV.

The gene calls are TRBV9 and TRBJ2-2; D gene ambiguous. Trimming took off 2 bases at V and 7 bases at J, with 9 bases between the two ends. Germline assignment: CDR1 SGDLS and CDR2 YYNGEE. This CDR3 has 13 residues. The CDR3 nucleotides are TGTGCCAGCAGCGTCCCTATGGACGGGGAGCTGTTTTTT. This sequence encodes CASSVPMDGELFF.

The DNA for the CDR3 is TGCGCCAGCCGGGACAGGGGAGGTTGGACTGAAGCTTTCTTT. Translating it yields CASRDRGGWTEAFF. The chain recombines TRBV10-2 with TRBJ1-1; 10 positions agree with TRBD1. The trim removed 8 bases at V and 5 bases at J, leaving 8 bases unmatched. CDR3 length equals 14 residues. Germline-derived CDR1 and CDR2 are WSHSY and SAAADI.

This chain uses TRBV15 with TRBJ2-3, with 11 bases fitting TRBD2. J was trimmed by 2 bases and V by 1 base; bases with no gene match: 5. CDR1 LNHNV and CDR2 YYDKDF come from the germline V gene (reference sequence). There are 17 residues in the CDR3. The CDR3 is CATSRGLAGSSTDTQYF. The CDR3 nucleotides are TGTGCCACCAGCAGAGGACTAGCGGGGTCTTCCACAGATACGCAGTATTTT. Full variable domain (remainder filled in from reference TRBV15 and TRBJ2-3): DAMVIQNPRYQVTQFGKPVTLSCSQTLNHNVMYWYQQKSSQAPKLLFHYYDKDFNNEADTPDNFQSRRPNTSFCFLDIRSPGLGDTAMYLCATSRGLAGSSTDTQYFGPGTRLTVL.

The chain uses TRBV19 and TRBJ2-1; TRBD1 agrees at 9 bases. Germline-derived CDR1 and CDR2 are LNHDA and SQIVND (reference sequence). V shed 1 base, J shed 6 bases, and the junction held 10 bases outside the gene matches. The CDR3 consists of 17 residues. This chain's CDR3 is CASSIAPGTGFGNEQFF. CDR3 coding DNA: TGTGCCAGTAGTATAGCCCCCGGGACAGGGTTCGGCAATGAGCAGTTCTTC.

This clone was counted a single time. This sequence joins TRBV7-9 and TRBJ2-4; no clear D gene. CDR1 is SEHNR, CDR2 FQNEAQ, per germline (reference sequence). The CDR3 loop spans 15 amino acids. Trimming took off 1 base at V and 1 base at J, with 8 bases between the two ends. CDR3 region: CASSLEAGAKNIQYF. The CDR3 nucleotides are TGTGCCAGCAGCTTAGAAGCCGGGGCCAAAAACATTCAGTACTTC.

Of note for this clone: One end of the junction fails to match germline, which may point to a read error. The rearrangement uses TRBV15 and TRBJ2-5, with 8 bases that match TRBD1. The germline CDR1 and CDR2 sequences are LNHNV and YYDKDF (reference sequence). The CDR3 is 15 amino acids. The CDR3 region is CATSRGWTGIRSVNF. The CDR3 DNA sequence: TGTGCCACCAGCAGGGGTTGGACAGGGATTAGGTCGGTGAACTTC.

This clone was observed a few times. The chain is built from TRBV4-1 and TRBJ2-1; TRBD1 is a possible D gene (6 bases). CDR1 is MGHRA, CDR2 YSYEKL, per germline. This CDR3 region has 15 residues. Trimming removed 1 base at V and 8 bases at J, with 15 bases between. This CDR3 reads CASSQVRPGVHEQFF. CDR3 nucleotides: TGCGCCAGCAGCCAAGTCCGGCCAGGGGTCCATGAGCAGTTCTTC.